This T cell receptor (beta chain) appears in the sequencing data of a study of identical twins. Germline V gene sequence: CDR1 MNHEY, CDR2 SMNVEV (reference sequence). V was shortened by 1 base and J by 2 bases, with 4 bases between the two germline ends. The CDR3 has 13 amino acids. This clonotype came up a few times. Its target is not known. General study points: Out-of-frame alpha sequences common to twins exhibited a surplus of low generation probability. Insertions were fewer in abundant cord blood beta clonotypes, whereas memory repertoires showed none of this pattern.

The authors used template switching to add a universal primer site and gave cDNA unique molecular identifiers. TCRdb called the 5' RACE reads again in MiXCR, with one record for every CDR3 protein. The profile shows some 240,000 distinct CDR3 sequences, about 9% of them singletons. The same sample was also used in a study of yellow fever vaccine responses in identical twins.

This receptor was taken from a woman aged 18-29 years in good health. The specimen sequenced was CD8+ T cells sorted from blood. The V gene is TRBV27, the J gene TRBJ2-3; D is uncertain. In nucleotides, the CDR3 is TGTGCCAGCAGTTTATTTCCCACAGATACGCAGTATTTT. Translation: CASSLFPTDTQYF.